The 25 T cell receptor beta chains given below trace back to one sample, sequenced in a study of blood T cell repertoires in COVID-19. Assay used: immunoSEQ multiplex PCR; TCRdb lists only in-frame clones, some missing. The sample shows under 300,000 clones, more than 65% of them seen only once. The sequencing sample was made of peripheral blood. The receptors were sampled from a middle-aged woman with active or convalescent COVID-19.

The chain is built from TRBV5-1 and TRBJ2-3, with D perhaps TRBD2 (7 bases). CDR1 and CDR2 (germline): SGHRS, YFSETQ. CDR3 length: 15 amino acids. V lost 4 bases to trimming and J lost 0 bases, with 12 bases between them. CDR3 region: CASSPRGASTDTQYF. CDR3 DNA: TGCGCCAGCAGCCCCCGGGGGGCCAGCACAGATACGCAGTATTTT.

This rearrangement joins TRBV6-5 to TRBJ1-4, with D possibly matching TRBD1 (6 bases). Trimming took off 6 bases at V and 0 bases at J, with 11 bases between the two ends. CDR3 length equals 15 residues. Germline-derived CDR1 and CDR2 are MNHEY and SVGAGI. Here the CDR3 DNA reads TGTGCCAGCAGCCGCTACAGGGCAACTAATGAAAAACTGTTTTTT. Translating it yields CASSRYRATNEKLFF.

The chain is built from TRBV7-8 and TRBJ1-5; the match to TRBD1 covers 8 bases. The CDR3 length is 13 residues. V dropped 4 bases and J dropped 4; count of bases not matched to a gene: 0. The germline CDR1 and CDR2 sequences are SGHVS and FQNEAQ. CDR3 in amino acids: CASSWTGNQPQHF. The CDR3, as DNA: TGTGCCAGCAGCTGGACAGGGAATCAGCCCCAGCATTTT.

This chain links TRBV14 with TRBJ1-1; D not resolved. CDR3 length equals 11 residues. Germline values: CDR1 SGHDN, CDR2 FVKESK. The ends were cut back, 4 bases at V and 6 bases at J, with 6 bases in the middle. CDR3 sequence: CASSPYSEAFF. In DNA form, the CDR3 reads TGTGCCAGCAGCCCCTATTCTGAAGCTTTCTTT.

V and J are TRBV24-1 and TRBJ1-1, with no clear D. CDR3 length: 13 amino acids. Germline CDR1 is KGHDR and CDR2 is SFDVKD. Trimming pared 5 bases from V and 2 bases from J, leaving 8 bases between. Written as DNA, the CDR3 is TGTGCCACCAGTGGACTCGGTAACACTGAAGCTTTCTTT. Translated, it gives CATSGLGNTEAFF.

J is TRBJ1-3 and V is TRBV7-9, with a tentative D call TRBD1 (6 bases). Germline V lookup: CDR1 SEHNR, CDR2 FQNEAQ (reference sequence). This CDR3 has 14 residues. The V end was cut by 3 bases, the J end by 7 bases, with 13 bases between. CDR3 protein: CASSFLTGHNTIYF. Here the CDR3 DNA reads TGTGCCAGCAGCTTCCTGACAGGTCACAACACCATATATTTT.

The CDR3 spells CASREGNRGHSPLHF. DNA of the CDR3: TGCGCCAGCCGGGAGGGGAACAGGGGGCATTCACCCCTCCACTTT. The rearrangement joins TRBV4-1 to TRBJ1-6, with 9 nucleotides matching TRBD1. The V segment lost 8 bases and the J segment 8 bases; nucleotides outside the gene matches: 10. The CDR3 has 15 residues. Germline lookup yields CDR1 MGHRA and CDR2 YSYEKL.

The chain joins TRBV28 to TRBJ1-3, with D possibly being TRBD1 (6 bases). The CDR3 spans 14 residues. Trimming pared 3 bases from V and 4 bases from J, leaving 10 bases between. Germline assignment: CDR1 MDHEN and CDR2 SYDVKM. CDR3 protein: CASSLGGRGNTIYF. In DNA form, the CDR3 reads TGTGCCAGCAGTTTGGGGGGGCGAGGAAACACCATATATTTT.

The chain employs TRBV7-3 and TRBJ1-3; D not resolved. CDR1 is SGHTA and CDR2 is FQGTGA in the germline V gene. V lost 0 bases, J lost 0 bases, and 9 bases lay in between. The CDR3 contains 16 residues. The CDR3 nucleotides are TGTGCCAGCAGCTTAACGGGCTCGAGCTCTGGAAACACCATATATTTT. Protein: CASSLTGSSSGNTIYF.

The V gene is TRBV3-1 (or the pseudogene TRBV3-2), the J gene TRBJ2-1; 13 bases are shared with TRBD2. Germline V gene data show CDR1 as LGHDT and CDR2 as YNNKEL (reference sequence). Losses at the gene ends were 11 bases for V and 8 bases for J; bases not matched to a gene: 9. This CDR3 region has 14 residues. CDR3 nucleotides: TGTGCCGCCTCACTAGCGGGGGGGCTTGATGAGCAGTTCTTC. This sequence encodes CAASLAGGLDEQFF.

This rearrangement joins TRBV9 to TRBJ1-4; unclear D gene. V lost 0 bases and J lost 0, with 6 bases in between. In germline, CDR1 is SGDLS, CDR2 YYNGEE. CDR3 length: 15 amino acids. The CDR3 bases are TGTGCCAGCAGCGTAGCAGTTGCAACTAATGAAAAACTGTTTTTT. The encoded protein is CASSVAVATNEKLFF.

V is TRBV19 and J is TRBJ1-5; D is perhaps TRBD1 (6 bases). V was trimmed by 6 bases and J by 1 base, leaving 10 bases between them. The germline V gene has CDR1 LNHDA and CDR2 SQIVND (reference sequence). This CDR3 comprises 14 residues. The CDR3 DNA is TGTGCCAGTAGAGACACAGGGAGCAATCAGCCCCAGCATTTT. Its translation is CASRDTGSNQPQHF. The variable domain in full, with the rest retrieved from reference TRBV19 and TRBJ1-5, is DGGITQSPKYLFRKEGQNVTLSCEQNLNHDAMYWYRQDPGQGLRLIYYSQIVNDFQKGDIAEGYSVSREKKESFPLTVTSAQKNPTAFYLCASRDTGSNQPQHFGDGTRLSIL.

This chain connects TRBV7-6 to TRBJ2-1; D remains unclear. Germline V CDR1 and CDR2: SGHVS, FNYEAQ. The CDR3 has 11 amino acids. V was cut by 4 bases and J by 8 bases, with 6 bases left in between. CDR3 protein: CASSSVDEQFF. In nucleotides, the CDR3 is TGTGCCAGCAGCTCTGTAGATGAGCAGTTCTTC.

The chain employs TRBV7-6 and TRBJ1-1, with D possibly TRBD1 on 6 matching bases. Germline V gives CDR1 SGHVS, CDR2 FNYEAQ. Between the trimmed V and J ends, which lost 1 base and 0 bases, there was a span of 9 bases. CDR3 length equals 15 residues. CDR3 bases: TGTGCCAGCAGCTTAGGAGGGGGAATGAACACTGAAGCTTTCTTT. It specifies CASSLGGGMNTEAFF.

The rearrangement links TRBV7-3 to TRBJ1-1; the D gene is possibly TRBD1 (5 bases). This CDR3 contains 14 residues. Germline V CDR1 and CDR2: SGHTA, FQGTGA. V was trimmed by 1 base and J by 5 bases, leaving 11 bases between them. CDR3 sequence (DNA): TGTGCCAGCAGCTTAAACAGGTTGGAAACTGAAGCTTTCTTT. As protein: CASSLNRLETEAFF.

This clone was detected only a few times. The genes are TRBV12-2 and TRBJ1-5. TRBV12-2 is noted as a pseudogene. The length of the CDR3 is 13 residues. CDR3 amino acids: CASRLGIVQPQHF. In nucleotides, the CDR3 is TGTGCAAGTCGCTTAGGTATCGTTCAGCCCCAGCATTTT.

V is TRBV15 and J is TRBJ1-2, with D tentatively TRBD1 (6 bases). Germline CDR1 LNHNV, CDR2 YYDKDF (reference sequence). The CDR3 is made up of 14 amino acids. V was shortened by 7 bases and J by 2 bases, with 14 bases between the two germline ends. The CDR3 sequence is CATKEGGRNYGYTF. The CDR3 region has the DNA TGTGCCACCAAGGAGGGGGGGAGAAACTATGGCTACACCTTC.

This clone appeared a few times. V and J are TRBV7-3 and TRBJ2-1, with 8 bases aligning to TRBD1. The germline gives CDR1 SGHTA, CDR2 FQGTGA. This CDR3 spans 14 amino acids. V dropped 6 bases and J dropped 7; count of bases not matched to a gene: 8. CDR3 sequence reads: CASSSGGGLNEQFF. The CDR3 DNA sequence: TGTGCCAGCAGTTCAGGGGGCGGTTTGAATGAGCAGTTCTTC. The full variable domain, rest sourced from reference TRBV7-3 and TRBJ2-1, is GAGVSQTPSNKVTEKGKYVELRCDPISGHTALYWYRQSLGQGPEFLIYFQGTGAADDSGLPNDRFFAVRPEGSVSTLKIQRTERGDSAVYLCASSSGGGLNEQFFGPGTRLTVL.

This chain's CDR3 is CAISESVSGGSPLHF. CDR3 nucleotides: TGTGCCATCAGTGAGTCTGTTTCCGGAGGGTCACCCCTCCACTTT. The chain links TRBV10-3 to TRBJ1-6; D not certain. V shed 0 bases and J shed 10 bases, with 13 bases lying between them. This CDR3 has 15 amino acids. Germline V gene lookup returns CDR1 ENHRY and CDR2 SYGVKD.

The chain carries TRBV28 and TRBJ1-4, with D unclear. Trimming left V 5 bases short and J 4 bases short, with 14 bases between. The CDR3 extends over 15 amino acids. Germline CDR1 MDHEN, CDR2 SYDVKM. The CDR3 coding sequence is TGTGCCAGCAGTGCCGGGAGGAATTATAATGAAAAACTGTTTTTT. Protein: CASSAGRNYNEKLFF.

V gene TRBV3-1 (or the pseudogene TRBV3-2) combines with J gene TRBJ2-2; 9 bases match TRBD2. The germline CDR1 and CDR2 sequences are LGHDT and YNNKEL (reference sequence). The CDR3 extends over 17 amino acids. V trimming: 3 bases; J trimming: 4 bases; junction bases outside the gene matches: 9. CDR3 residues: CASSQTVAGASTGELFF. CDR3 in DNA: TGTGCCAGCAGCCAGACAGTAGCGGGGGCCAGCACCGGGGAGCTGTTTTTT.

The chain recombines TRBV20-1 with TRBJ1-3; D uncertain. Per the germline V gene, CDR1 is DFQATT and CDR2 is SNEGSKA (reference sequence). The CDR3 sequence is 13 residues long. Between the trimmed V and J ends, which lost 3 bases and 0 bases, there was a span of 6 bases. The CDR3 DNA follows: TGCAGTGCTAGTGCCCTCTCTGGAAACACCATATATTTT. It is translated as CSASALSGNTIYF.

Many counts were recorded for this clone. The chain joins TRBV9 to TRBJ2-7, with 7 nucleotides matching TRBD2. The trim removed 3 bases at V and 0 bases at J, leaving 0 bases unmatched. Germline lookup yields CDR1 SGDLS and CDR2 YYNGEE. The CDR3 sequence is 13 residues long. CDR3 region: CASSGTSSYEQYV. The CDR3 bases are TGTGCCAGCAGCGGGACTAGCTCCTACGAGCAGTACGTC.

The chain recombines TRBV6-4 with TRBJ1-2, with D unclear. Trimming cost V 0 bases and J 7 bases, with 9 bases left between them. The CDR3 is made up of 13 amino acids. Germline CDR1 reads MRHNA; CDR2 reads SNTAGT. The CDR3 coding sequence is TGTGCCAGCAGTGACTCGGCGGGGTTTGGCTACACCTTC. As protein: CASSDSAGFGYTF.

The chain recombines TRBV9 with TRBJ1-3, with TRBD1 matching over 8 bases. The J segment lost 1 base and the V segment lost 0 bases, leaving 9 bases of the junction unmatched. The CDR3 length is 18 residues. Germline V lookup: CDR1 SGDLS, CDR2 YYNGEE. CDR3 amino acids: CASSVGARQGTSGNTIYF. The CDR3 DNA reads as TGTGCCAGCAGCGTAGGTGCCCGACAGGGGACATCTGGAAACACCATATATTTT.